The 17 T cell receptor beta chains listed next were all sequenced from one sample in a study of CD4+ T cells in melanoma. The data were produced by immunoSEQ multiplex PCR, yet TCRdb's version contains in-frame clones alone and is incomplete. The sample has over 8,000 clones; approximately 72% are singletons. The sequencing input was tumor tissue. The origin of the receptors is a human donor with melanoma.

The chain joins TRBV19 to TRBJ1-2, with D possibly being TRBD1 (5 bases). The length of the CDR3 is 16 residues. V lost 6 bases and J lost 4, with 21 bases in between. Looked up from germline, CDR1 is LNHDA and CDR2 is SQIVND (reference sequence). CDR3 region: CASSPGGGSYIYGYTF. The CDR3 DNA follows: TGTGCCAGTAGCCCCGGGGGGGGGAGCTACATCTATGGCTACACCTTC.

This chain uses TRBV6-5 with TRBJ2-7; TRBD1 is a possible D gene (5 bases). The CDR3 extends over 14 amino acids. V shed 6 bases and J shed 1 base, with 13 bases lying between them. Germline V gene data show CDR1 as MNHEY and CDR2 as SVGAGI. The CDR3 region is CASRSIAGSYEQYF. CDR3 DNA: TGTGCCAGCAGGTCAATCGCAGGGTCCTACGAGCAGTACTTC.

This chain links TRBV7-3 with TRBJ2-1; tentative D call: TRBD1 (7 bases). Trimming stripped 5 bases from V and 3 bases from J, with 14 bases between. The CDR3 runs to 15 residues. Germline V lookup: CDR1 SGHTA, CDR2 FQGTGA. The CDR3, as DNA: TGTGCCAGCAGCCTGGGGCAGGGGGGCTACAATGAGCAGTTCTTC. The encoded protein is CASSLGQGGYNEQFF.

The CDR3 here is CASSLVRDTQYF. CDR3 DNA: TGTGCCAGCAGCCTCGTCAGAGATACGCAGTATTTT. V is TRBV11-2 and J is TRBJ2-3; D is undetermined. V lost 5 bases and J 5 bases, leaving 8 bases between the germline ends. This CDR3 is built from 12 residues. Germline lookup yields CDR1 SGHAT and CDR2 FQNNGV. The variable domain in full, with the rest retrieved from reference TRBV11-2 and TRBJ2-3, is EAGVAQSPRYKIIEKRQSVAFWCNPISGHATLYWYQQILGQGPKLLIQFQNNGVVDDSQLPKDRFSAERLKGVDSTLKIQPAKLEDSAVYLCASSLVRDTQYFGPGTRLTVL.

The CDR3 region is CAWSGEGSGNTIYF. The CDR3 DNA is TGTGCCTGGAGTGGGGAGGGTTCTGGAAACACCATATATTTT. This chain links TRBV30 with TRBJ1-3; unclear D gene. V lost 1 base and J lost 1, with 8 bases in between. The CDR3 consists of 14 residues. Germline V gives CDR1 GTSNPN, CDR2 SVGIG (reference sequence).

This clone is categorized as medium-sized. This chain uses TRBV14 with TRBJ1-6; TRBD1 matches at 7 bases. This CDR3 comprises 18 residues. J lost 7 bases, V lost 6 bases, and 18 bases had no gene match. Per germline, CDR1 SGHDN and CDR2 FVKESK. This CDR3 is CASSHSIGRTGGNSPLHF. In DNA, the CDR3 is TGTGCCAGCAGTCACTCTATCGGTCGGACAGGCGGCAATTCACCCCTCCACTTT.

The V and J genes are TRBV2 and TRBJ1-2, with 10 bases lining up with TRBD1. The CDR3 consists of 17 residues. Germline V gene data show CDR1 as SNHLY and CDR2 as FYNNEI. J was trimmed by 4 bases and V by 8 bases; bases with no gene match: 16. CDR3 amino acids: CASSTSPGTGEGYGYTF. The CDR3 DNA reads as TGTGCCAGCTCCACGAGTCCCGGGACAGGGGAGGGCTATGGCTACACCTTC.

The CDR3 sequence is CASSPQGANYGYTF. In DNA form, the CDR3 reads TGTGCCAGTAGTCCACAGGGGGCTAACTATGGCTACACCTTC. This sequence joins TRBV19 and TRBJ1-2; TRBD1 matches 8 bases. With V trimmed by 5 bases and J by 0 bases, 2 bases remained unmatched. The CDR3 consists of 14 residues. Germline assignment: CDR1 LNHDA and CDR2 SQIVND (reference sequence).

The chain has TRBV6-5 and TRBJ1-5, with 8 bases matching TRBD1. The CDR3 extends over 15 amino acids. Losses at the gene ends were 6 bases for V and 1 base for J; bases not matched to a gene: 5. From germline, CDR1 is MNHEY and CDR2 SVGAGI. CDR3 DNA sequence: TGTGCCAGCAGAACGACAGGGGTGAGCAATCAGCCCCAGCATTTT. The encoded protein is CASRTTGVSNQPQHF.

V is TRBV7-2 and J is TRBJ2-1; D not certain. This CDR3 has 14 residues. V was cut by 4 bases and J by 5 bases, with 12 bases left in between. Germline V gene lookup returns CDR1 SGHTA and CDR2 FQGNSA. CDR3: CASSYWTINNEQFF. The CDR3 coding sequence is TGTGCCAGCAGCTACTGGACCATAAACAATGAGCAGTTCTTC.

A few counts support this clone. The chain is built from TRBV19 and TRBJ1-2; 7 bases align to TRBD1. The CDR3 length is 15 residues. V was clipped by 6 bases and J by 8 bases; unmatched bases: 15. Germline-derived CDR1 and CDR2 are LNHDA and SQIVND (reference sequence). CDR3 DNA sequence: TGTGCCAGTAGCCGACAGGGAGGGCAAACAAGAGGCTACACCTTC. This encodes CASSRQGGQTRGYTF.

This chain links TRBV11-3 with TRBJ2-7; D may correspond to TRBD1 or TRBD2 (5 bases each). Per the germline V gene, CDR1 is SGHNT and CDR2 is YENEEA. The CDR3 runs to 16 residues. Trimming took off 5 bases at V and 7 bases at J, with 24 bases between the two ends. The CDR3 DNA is TGTGCCAGCAGCCCAGCCGGGACCCAGACCCCTGGAGAGCAGTACTTC. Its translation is CASSPAGTQTPGEQYF.

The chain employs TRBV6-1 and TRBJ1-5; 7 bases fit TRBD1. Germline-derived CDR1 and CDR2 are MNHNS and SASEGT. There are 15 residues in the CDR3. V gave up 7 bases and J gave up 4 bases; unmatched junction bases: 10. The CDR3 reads CASNLDRVRNQPQHF. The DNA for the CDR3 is TGTGCCAGCAACCTAGACAGGGTCCGAAATCAGCCCCAGCATTTT.

As DNA, the CDR3 is TGTGCCAGCAGTTTATCCACTTCTGGAAACACCATATATTTT. Amino acids: CASSLSTSGNTIYF. This chain connects TRBV28 to TRBJ1-3; D remains unclear. Between the trimmed V and J ends, which lost 1 base and 1 base, there was a span of 5 bases. The CDR3 sequence is 14 residues long. Germline CDR1 MDHEN, CDR2 SYDVKM.

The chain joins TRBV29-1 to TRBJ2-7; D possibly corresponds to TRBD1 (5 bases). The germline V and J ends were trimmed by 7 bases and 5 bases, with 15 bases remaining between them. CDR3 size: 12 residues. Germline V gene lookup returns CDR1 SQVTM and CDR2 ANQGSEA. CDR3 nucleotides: TGCAGCGGTAGGACAAACCGGGACGAGCAGTACTTC. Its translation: CSGRTNRDEQYF.

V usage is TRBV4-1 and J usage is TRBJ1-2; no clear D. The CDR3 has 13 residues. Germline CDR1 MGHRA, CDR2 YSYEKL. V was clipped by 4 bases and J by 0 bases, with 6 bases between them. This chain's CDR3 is CASSLGTNYGYTF. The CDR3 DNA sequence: TGCGCCAGCAGCCTTGGGACTAACTATGGCTACACCTTC.

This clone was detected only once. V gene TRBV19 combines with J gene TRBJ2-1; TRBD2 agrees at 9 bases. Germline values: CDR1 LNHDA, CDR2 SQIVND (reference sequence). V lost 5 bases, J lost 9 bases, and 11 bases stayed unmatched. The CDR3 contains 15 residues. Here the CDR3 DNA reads TGTGCCAGTAGTCTCCCAGCGGGGGGAGCCGGTGAGCAGTTCTTC. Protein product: CASSLPAGGAGEQFF.